Following are 4 T cell receptor beta chains from one sample sequenced in a study of cytomegalovirus exposure and HLA in healthy donors. With 60 Vbeta and 13 Jbeta primers, the PCR was carried out. TCRdb's copy holds only in-frame clones and misses some; the assay was immunoSEQ multiplex PCR. The repertoire holds 150,000 to 200,000 clones, with 76% as singletons. Sequencing used PBMCs. The receptor source for this set is a female donor in good health and CMV-seronegative.

The CDR3 nucleotides read TGTGCCAGCAGCGTAGAGGGCGCGGGAGGAGGGGAGCTGTTTTTT. It translates to CASSVEGAGGGELFF. The gene calls are TRBV9 and TRBJ2-2; 8 bases line up with TRBD2. The ends lost 0 bases at V and 8 bases at J; junction bases unmatched: 6. Germline-derived CDR1 and CDR2 are SGDLS and YYNGEE. The CDR3 covers 15 residues.

The J gene is TRBJ2-7, the V gene TRBV15; 11 nucleotides align to TRBD2. The CDR3 spans 16 residues. CDR1 LNHNV and CDR2 YYDKDF come from the germline V gene (reference sequence). Losses at the gene ends were 5 bases for V and 1 base for J; bases not matched to a gene: 7. CDR3 residues: CATSGFRLAGSYEQYF. CDR3 nucleotide sequence: TGTGCCACCAGCGGGTTTCGACTAGCGGGGTCCTACGAGCAGTACTTC.

Only a few counts were recorded for this clone. The V call is TRBV5-4, the J call TRBJ2-1, with 12 bases lining up with TRBD2. Per the germline V gene, CDR1 is SGHNT and CDR2 is YYREEE (reference sequence). This CDR3 is built from 15 residues. The J segment lost 4 bases and the V segment lost 7 bases, leaving 6 bases of the junction unmatched. As DNA, the CDR3 is TGTGCCAGCCTACCGACTAGCGGGGGTTACAATGAGCAGTTCTTC. It specifies CASLPTSGGYNEQFF.

This chain connects TRBV5-1 to TRBJ2-6; D unclear. Germline V gene sequence: CDR1 SGHRS, CDR2 YFSETQ. The CDR3 spans 16 residues. Trimming left V 4 bases short and J 0 bases short, with 11 bases between. The DNA for the CDR3 is TGCGCCAGCAGCCTCGCCCCGAGCTCTGGGGCCAACGTCCTGACTTTC. Encoded protein: CASSLAPSSGANVLTF.